These 5 T cell receptor beta chains were all obtained from the same sample, sequenced in a study of yellow fever vaccine responses in identical twins (dated by TCRdb to 2017 to 2018). The library was made by RT-PCR. The instrument given in TCRdb is Illumina HiSeq 2500. Using fastp at Q25 and MiXCR, TCRdb reprocessed the public reads and kept productive beta chains. For every CDR3 protein sequence, its rows merge into one entry that carries the most common genes and DNA. For this sample there are a few thousand distinct CDR3 sequences; 84% appear just once. Roughly 2.6% of the sample is held by the ten biggest clonotypes. The sequencing here drew on T cells from blood (PBMCs), unsorted or a sorted subset (not recorded which), taken before or after yellow fever vaccination (not recorded which). The receptors come from a woman aged 18-29 years who received the yellow fever vaccine. Donor details come from another sample of the same person, matched by shared clones.

The gene calls are TRBV15 and TRBJ2-1; tentative D call: TRBD2 (6 bases). Trimming took 3 bases from V and 2 from J, leaving 14 bases between them. This CDR3 comprises 16 residues. The germline gives CDR1 LNHNV, CDR2 YYDKDF (reference sequence). In nucleotides, the CDR3 is TGTGCCACCAGCAGCAGGTCTAGCGCGACCTACAATGAGCAGTTCTTC. This sequence encodes CATSSRSSATYNEQFF.

The chain joins TRBV5-1 to TRBJ2-7; TRBD1 might be the D (5 bases). V was trimmed by 1 base and J by 3 bases, leaving 11 bases between them. Germline V gene sequence: CDR1 SGHRS, CDR2 YFSETQ. CDR3 length equals 14 residues. CDR3 amino acids: CASSLLSQVYEQYF. In nucleotides, the CDR3 is TGCGCCAGCAGCTTGCTTTCACAGGTCTACGAGCAGTACTTC.

This clonotype turned up a few times. This chain joins TRBV29-1 and TRBJ2-3; D may be TRBD2 (5 bases). The germline V gene has CDR1 SQVTM and CDR2 ANQGSEA. The germline V and J ends were trimmed by 6 bases and 0 bases, with 16 bases remaining between them. This CDR3 contains 15 residues. CDR3 in amino acids: CSVFGGSASTDTQYF. The CDR3 DNA is TGCAGCGTGTTCGGTGGTAGCGCTAGCACAGATACGCAGTATTTT.

V usage is TRBV19 and J usage is TRBJ2-3; no clear D gene. Germline V gene lookup returns CDR1 LNHDA and CDR2 SQIVND (reference sequence). The CDR3 totals 17 residues. V was shortened by 6 bases and J by 0 bases, with 19 bases between the two germline ends. The DNA for the CDR3 is TGTGCCAGTAGCCTAGGAAGACGGAGAACTAGCACAGATACGCAGTATTTT. Its translation: CASSLGRRRTSTDTQYF.

This chain connects TRBV20-1 to TRBJ2-7; 7 nucleotides match TRBD1. This CDR3 has 12 amino acids. J lost 3 bases, V lost 7 bases, and 6 bases had no gene match. Germline V gene sequence: CDR1 DFQATT, CDR2 SNEGSKA (reference sequence). The DNA for the CDR3 is TGCAGTGTACGTGGACAGGACTACGAGCAGTACTTC. Translating gives CSVRGQDYEQYF.